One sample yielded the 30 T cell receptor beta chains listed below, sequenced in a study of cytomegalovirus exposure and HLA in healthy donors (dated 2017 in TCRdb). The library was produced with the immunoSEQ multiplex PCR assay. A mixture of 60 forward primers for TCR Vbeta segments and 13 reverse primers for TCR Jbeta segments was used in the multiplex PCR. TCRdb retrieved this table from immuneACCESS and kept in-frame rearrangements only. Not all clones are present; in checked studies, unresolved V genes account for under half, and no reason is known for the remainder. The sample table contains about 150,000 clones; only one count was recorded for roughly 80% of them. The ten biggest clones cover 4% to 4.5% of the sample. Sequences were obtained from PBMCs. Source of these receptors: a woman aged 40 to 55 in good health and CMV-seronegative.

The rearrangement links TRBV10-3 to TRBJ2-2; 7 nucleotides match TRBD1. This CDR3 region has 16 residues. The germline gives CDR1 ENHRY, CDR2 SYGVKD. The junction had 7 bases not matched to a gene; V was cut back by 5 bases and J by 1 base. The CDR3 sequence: CAISPSGDRNTGELFF. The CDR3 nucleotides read TGTGCCATCAGTCCATCCGGGGACAGGAACACCGGGGAGCTGTTTTTT.

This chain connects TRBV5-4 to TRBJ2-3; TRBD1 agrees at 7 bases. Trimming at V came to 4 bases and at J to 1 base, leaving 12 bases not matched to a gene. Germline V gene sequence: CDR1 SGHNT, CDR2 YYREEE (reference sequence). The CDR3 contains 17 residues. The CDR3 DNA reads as TGTGCCAGCAGCCCGAAACCCACAGGGGCCGGCACAGATACGCAGTATTTT. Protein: CASSPKPTGAGTDTQYF.

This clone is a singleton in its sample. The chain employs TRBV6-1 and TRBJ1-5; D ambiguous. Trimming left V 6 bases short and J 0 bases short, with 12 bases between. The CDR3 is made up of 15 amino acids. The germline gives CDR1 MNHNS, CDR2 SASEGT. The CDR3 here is CASRSRVYSNQPQHF. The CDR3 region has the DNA TGTGCCAGCAGATCGAGGGTTTATAGCAATCAGCCCCAGCATTTT.

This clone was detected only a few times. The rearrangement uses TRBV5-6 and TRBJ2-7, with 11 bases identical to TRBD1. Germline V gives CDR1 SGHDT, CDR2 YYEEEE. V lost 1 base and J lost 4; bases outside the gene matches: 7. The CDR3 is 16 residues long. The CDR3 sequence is CASSLRAGQGEYEQYF. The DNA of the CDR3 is TGTGCCAGCAGCTTGAGGGCGGGACAGGGGGAATACGAGCAGTACTTC.

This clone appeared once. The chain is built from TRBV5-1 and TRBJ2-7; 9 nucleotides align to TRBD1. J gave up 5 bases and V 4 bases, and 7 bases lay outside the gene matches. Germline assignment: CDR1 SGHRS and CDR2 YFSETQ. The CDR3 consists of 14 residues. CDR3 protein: CASSVGTGTDEQYF. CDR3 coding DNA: TGCGCCAGCAGCGTCGGGACAGGGACGGACGAGCAGTACTTC.

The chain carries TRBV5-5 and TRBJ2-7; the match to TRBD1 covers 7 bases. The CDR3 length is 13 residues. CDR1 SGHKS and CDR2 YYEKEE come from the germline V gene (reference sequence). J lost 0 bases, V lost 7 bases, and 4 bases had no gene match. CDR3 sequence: CASRRDSSYEQYF. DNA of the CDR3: TGTGCCAGCCGACGGGACAGCTCCTACGAGCAGTACTTC.

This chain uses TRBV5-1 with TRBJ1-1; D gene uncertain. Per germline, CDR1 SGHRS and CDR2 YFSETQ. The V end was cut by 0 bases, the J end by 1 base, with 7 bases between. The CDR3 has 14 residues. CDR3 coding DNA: TGCGCCAGCAGCTTGGCCATAGCGAACACTGAAGCTTTCTTT. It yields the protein CASSLAIANTEAFF. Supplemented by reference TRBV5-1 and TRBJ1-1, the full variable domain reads KAGVTQTPRYLIKTRGQQVTLSCSPISGHRSVSWYQQTPGQGLQFLFEYFSETQRNKGNFPGRFSGRQFSNSRSEMNVSTLELGDSALYLCASSLAIANTEAFFGQGTRLTVV.

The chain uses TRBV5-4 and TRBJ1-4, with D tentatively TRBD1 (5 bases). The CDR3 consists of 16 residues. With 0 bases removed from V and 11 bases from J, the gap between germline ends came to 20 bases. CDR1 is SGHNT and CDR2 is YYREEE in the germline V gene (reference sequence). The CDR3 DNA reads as TGTGCCAGCAGCTTGGAGAGGGACTCCAACTTAGGGAAACTGTTTTTT. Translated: CASSLERDSNLGKLFF.

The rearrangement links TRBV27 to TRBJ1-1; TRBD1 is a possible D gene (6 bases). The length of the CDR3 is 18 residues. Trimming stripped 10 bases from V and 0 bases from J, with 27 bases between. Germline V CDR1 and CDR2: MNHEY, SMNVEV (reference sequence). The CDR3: CATQSRAGGADMNTEAFF. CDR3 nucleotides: TGTGCCACCCAGTCCCGAGCGGGGGGGGCCGACATGAACACTGAAGCTTTCTTT.

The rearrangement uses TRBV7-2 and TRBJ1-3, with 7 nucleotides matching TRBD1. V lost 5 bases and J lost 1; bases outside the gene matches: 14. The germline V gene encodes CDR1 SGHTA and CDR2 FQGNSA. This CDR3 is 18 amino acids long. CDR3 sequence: CASSPGFRDRWSGNTIYF. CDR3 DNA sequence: TGTGCCAGCAGCCCGGGATTCCGGGACAGATGGTCTGGAAACACCATATATTTT.

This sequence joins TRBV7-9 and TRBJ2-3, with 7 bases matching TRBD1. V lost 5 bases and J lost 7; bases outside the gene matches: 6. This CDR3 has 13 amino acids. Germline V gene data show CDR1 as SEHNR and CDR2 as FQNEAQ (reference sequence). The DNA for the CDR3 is TGTGCCAGCAGCACGGGACAGATGAATACGCAGTATTTT. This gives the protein CASSTGQMNTQYF.

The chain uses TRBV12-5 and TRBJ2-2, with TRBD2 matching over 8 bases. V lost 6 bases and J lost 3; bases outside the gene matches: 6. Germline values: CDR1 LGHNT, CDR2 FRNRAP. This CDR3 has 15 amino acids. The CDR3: CASGPQRGYTGELFF. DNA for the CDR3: TGTGCTAGTGGCCCCCAGCGGGGGTACACCGGGGAGCTGTTTTTT.

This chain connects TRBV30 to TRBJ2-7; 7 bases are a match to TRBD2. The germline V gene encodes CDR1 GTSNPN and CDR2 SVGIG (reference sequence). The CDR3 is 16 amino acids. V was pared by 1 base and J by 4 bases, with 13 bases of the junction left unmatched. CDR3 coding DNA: TGTGCCTGGAGTGCCCCCCGTGGCGGGAGCTGGTACGAGCAGTACTTC. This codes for CAWSAPRGGSWYEQYF.

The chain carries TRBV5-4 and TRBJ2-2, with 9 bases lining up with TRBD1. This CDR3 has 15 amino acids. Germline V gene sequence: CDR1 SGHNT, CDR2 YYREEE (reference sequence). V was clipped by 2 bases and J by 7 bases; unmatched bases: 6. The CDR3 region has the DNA TGTGCCAGCAGCTTTGTACAGGGGGCGATCGGGGAGCTGTTTTTT. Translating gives CASSFVQGAIGELFF.

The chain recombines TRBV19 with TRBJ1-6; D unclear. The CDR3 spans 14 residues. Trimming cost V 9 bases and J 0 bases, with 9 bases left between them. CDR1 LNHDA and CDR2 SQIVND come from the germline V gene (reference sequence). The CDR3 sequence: CASTESSYNSPLHF. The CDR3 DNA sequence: TGTGCCAGCACCGAGAGCTCCTATAATTCACCCCTCCACTTT.

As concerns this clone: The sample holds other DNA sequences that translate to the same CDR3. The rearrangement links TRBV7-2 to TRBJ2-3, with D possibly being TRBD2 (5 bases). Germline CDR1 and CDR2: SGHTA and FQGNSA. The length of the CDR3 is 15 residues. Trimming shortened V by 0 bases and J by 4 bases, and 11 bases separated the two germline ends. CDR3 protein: CASSLAPEGADTQYF. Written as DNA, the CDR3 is TGTGCCAGCAGCTTAGCCCCCGAGGGCGCAGATACGCAGTATTTT.

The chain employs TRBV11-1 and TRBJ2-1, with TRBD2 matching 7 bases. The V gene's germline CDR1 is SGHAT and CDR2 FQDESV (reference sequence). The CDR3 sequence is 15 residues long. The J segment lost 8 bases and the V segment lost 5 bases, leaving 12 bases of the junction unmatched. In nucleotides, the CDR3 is TGTGCCAGCAGCCGCCTTCAACGGACTAGAGATGAGCAGTTCTTC. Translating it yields CASSRLQRTRDEQFF.

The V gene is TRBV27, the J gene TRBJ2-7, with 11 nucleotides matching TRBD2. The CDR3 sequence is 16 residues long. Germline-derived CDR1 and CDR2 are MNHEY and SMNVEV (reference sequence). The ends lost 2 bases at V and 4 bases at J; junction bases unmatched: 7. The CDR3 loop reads CASSLRTSGFHYEQYF. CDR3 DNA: TGTGCCAGCAGTTTAAGGACTAGCGGGTTTCATTACGAGCAGTACTTC.

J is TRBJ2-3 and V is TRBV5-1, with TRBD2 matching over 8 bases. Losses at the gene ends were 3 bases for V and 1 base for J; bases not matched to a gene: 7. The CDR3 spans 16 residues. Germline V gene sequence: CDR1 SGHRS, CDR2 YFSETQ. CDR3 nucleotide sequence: TGCGCCAGCAGCTCTTCGGGAGGGCCTCGCACAGATACGCAGTATTTT. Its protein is CASSSSGGPRTDTQYF.

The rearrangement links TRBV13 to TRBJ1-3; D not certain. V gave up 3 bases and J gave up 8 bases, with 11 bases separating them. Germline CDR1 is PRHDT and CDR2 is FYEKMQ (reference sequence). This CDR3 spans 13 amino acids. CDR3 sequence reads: CASSFPNSDTIYF. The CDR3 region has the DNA TGTGCCAGCAGCTTCCCGAACTCGGACACCATATATTTT.

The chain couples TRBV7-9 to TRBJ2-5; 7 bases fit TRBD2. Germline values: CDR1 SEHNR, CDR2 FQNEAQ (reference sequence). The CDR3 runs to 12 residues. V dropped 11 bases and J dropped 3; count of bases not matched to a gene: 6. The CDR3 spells CAGGVEEETQYF. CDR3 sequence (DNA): TGTGCCGGGGGGGTAGAAGAAGAGACCCAGTACTTC.

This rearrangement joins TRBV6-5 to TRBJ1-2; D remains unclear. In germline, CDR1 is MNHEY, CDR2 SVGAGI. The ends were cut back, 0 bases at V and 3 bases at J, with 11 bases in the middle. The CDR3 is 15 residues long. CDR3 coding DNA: TGTGCCAGCAGTTACTCGAAGGAGGGATACTATGGCTACACCTTC. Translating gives CASSYSKEGYYGYTF.

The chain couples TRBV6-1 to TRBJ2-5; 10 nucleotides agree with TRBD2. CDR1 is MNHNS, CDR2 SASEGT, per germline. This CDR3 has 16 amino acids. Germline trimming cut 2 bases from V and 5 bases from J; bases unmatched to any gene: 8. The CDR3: CASSEMGAGGWETQYF. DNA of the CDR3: TGTGCCAGCAGTGAAATGGGAGCGGGGGGGTGGGAGACCCAGTACTTC.

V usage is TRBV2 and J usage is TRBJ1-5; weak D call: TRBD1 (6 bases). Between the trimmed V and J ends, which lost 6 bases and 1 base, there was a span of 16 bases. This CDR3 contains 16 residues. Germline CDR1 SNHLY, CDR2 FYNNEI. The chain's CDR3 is CASRVGGGLSNQPQHF. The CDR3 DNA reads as TGTGCCAGCAGGGTTGGGGGGGGCCTCAGCAATCAGCCCCAGCATTTT. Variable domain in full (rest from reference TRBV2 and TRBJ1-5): EPEVTQTPSHQVTQMGQEVILRCVPISNHLYFYWYRQILGQKVEFLVSFYNNEISEKSEIFDDQFSVERPDGSNFTLKIRSTKLEDSAMYFCASRVGGGLSNQPQHFGDGTRLSIL.

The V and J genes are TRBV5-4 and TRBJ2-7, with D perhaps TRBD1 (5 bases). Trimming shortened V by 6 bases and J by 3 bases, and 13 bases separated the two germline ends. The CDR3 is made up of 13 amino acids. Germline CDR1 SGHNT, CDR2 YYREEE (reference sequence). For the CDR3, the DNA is TGTGCCAGCAACCGCGCCGACAGCTACGAGCAGTACTTC. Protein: CASNRADSYEQYF.

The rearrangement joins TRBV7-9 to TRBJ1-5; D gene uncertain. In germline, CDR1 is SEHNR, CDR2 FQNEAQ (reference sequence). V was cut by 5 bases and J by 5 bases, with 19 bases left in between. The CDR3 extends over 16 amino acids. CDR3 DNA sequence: TGTGCCAGCAGCCCCCAGTTAGCGGGGAGTCATCAGCCCCAGCATTTT. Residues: CASSPQLAGSHQPQHF.

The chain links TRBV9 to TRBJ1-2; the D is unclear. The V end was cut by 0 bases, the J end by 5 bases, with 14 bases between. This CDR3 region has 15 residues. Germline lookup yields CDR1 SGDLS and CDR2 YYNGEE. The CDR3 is CASSVALARDYGYTF. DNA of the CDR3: TGTGCCAGCAGCGTAGCTCTGGCGCGGGATTATGGCTACACCTTC. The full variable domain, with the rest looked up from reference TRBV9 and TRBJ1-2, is DSGVTQTPKHLITATGQRVTLRCSPRSGDLSVYWYQQSLDQGLQFLIQYYNGEERAKGNILERFSAQQFPDLHSELNLSSLELGDSALYFCASSVALARDYGYTFGSGTRLTVV.

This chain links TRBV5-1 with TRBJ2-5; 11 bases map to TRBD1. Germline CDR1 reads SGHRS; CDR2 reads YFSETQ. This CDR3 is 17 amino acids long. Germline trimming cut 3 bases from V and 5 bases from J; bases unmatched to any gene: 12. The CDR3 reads CASSSAPRTGGGETQYF. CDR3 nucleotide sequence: TGCGCCAGCAGCTCAGCCCCCCGGACAGGGGGCGGGGAGACCCAGTACTTC.

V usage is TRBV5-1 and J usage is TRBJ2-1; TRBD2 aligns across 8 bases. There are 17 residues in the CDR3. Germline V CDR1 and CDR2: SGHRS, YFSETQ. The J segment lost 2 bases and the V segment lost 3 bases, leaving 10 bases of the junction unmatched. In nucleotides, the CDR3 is TGCGCCAGCAGCTCCGGACTAGCTGCTCCCCCCTACAATGAGCAGTTCTTC. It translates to CASSSGLAAPPYNEQFF. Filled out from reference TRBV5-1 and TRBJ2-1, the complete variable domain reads KAGVTQTPRYLIKTRGQQVTLSCSPISGHRSVSWYQQTPGQGLQFLFEYFSETQRNKGNFPGRFSGRQFSNSRSEMNVSTLELGDSALYLCASSSGLAAPPYNEQFFGPGTRLTVL.

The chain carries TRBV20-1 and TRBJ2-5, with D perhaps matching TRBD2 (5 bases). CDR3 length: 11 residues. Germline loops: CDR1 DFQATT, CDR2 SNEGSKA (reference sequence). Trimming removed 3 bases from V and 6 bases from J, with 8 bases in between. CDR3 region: CSASSGKTQYF. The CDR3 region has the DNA TGCAGTGCTAGCTCCGGGAAGACCCAGTACTTC.